This T cell receptor beta chain was sequenced during a study of blood T cell repertoires in COVID-19 (dated by TCRdb to the early 2020s). In terms of the full investigation: The collaborator samples originated in the United States, Italy and Spain and spanned the acute and convalescent phases of COVID-19. The material from the prospective study consisted of cDNA or gDNA derived from T cells, B-cell-depleted T cells, or PBMCs. Deeply sampled blood TCRbeta repertoires from subjects exposed to, actively infected with, or recovered from COVID-19 were included in the dataset. The repertoires were made available in a free public database intended to serve as a resource for research on the immune response to SARS-CoV-2. Samples came from the ongoing ImmuneRACE study (first 160 participants) plus 1,254 subjects from 6 global collaborators. Nearly every sample came with metadata listing a de-identified subject ID, COVID-19 status, age in years and sex. Where available, HLA class I and class II types were taken from metadata supplied by the sample provider and were not determined by assay-based typing.

TCRbeta CDR3 regions were amplified from genomic DNA using the immunoSEQ Assay, a bias-controlled multiplex PCR. Per the authors' processing: Within the assay, amplification of reference gene primers was used to estimate how many nucleated cells each sample contained. Sequence reads were collapsed and filtered to measure the absolute abundance of every unique TCRbeta CDR3 rearrangement. For each sample, productive Simpson clonality was calculated as the square root of Simpson's diversity index over productive rearrangements. This is the immuneACCESS table as TCRdb keeps it, with only in-frame sequences that have V and J called. A part of the clones is gone; compared with another copy, unresolved V genes explain less than half, and the rest is unexplained. V and J calls and clone size are given by that table; D and trimming were obtained from the DNA. The sample profile shows 200,000 to 250,000 clones; 80% to 90% of them were found once. The top ten clones comprise 15% to 20% of the sample.

Concerning this clone itself: Its antigen is not yet known. Per-base qualities were not stored, and no clone one base away is much larger.

The study at large found these results: The quantity of clinical and demographic metadata differed by source and by participant and was supplied without curation.

Collaborating institutions collected whole blood in K2EDTA tubes following their own protocols. For TCRbeta analysis, collaborators shipped samples as frozen whole blood, isolated PBMCs, or DNA extracted from either of those sample types. The sequenced material came from peripheral blood. The receptor comes from a woman of 80 years or more with active or convalescent COVID-19.

The CDR3 sequence is CASSPSRGTDTQYF. The DNA sequence is given as TGTGCCAGCAGTCCCTCTCGGGGGACAGATACGCAGTATTTT. This sequence uses TRBV11-2 and TRBJ2-3, and the D gene may be TRBD2, 6 bases matching. From the cysteine up to the phenylalanine, the CDR3 has a length of 14 residues. Only the CDR3 region is kept as DNA, spanning 42 bases read in frame from base 1. Deletion took 6 bases off V and 3 bases off J, with a span of 13 bases between the germline ends. CDR1 and CDR2 (SGHAT, FQNNGV) derive from the germline V gene.